The entry below gives a single T cell receptor beta chain sequence along with its context. Antigen: not known. This entry is derived from a study of CXCR3-negative and CXCR3-positive naive CD8 T cells. General study results and limits: Similarly elevated diversity marked both naive subsets, with memory CD8+ cells showing far lower diversity. CXCR3-negative naive cells had less hydrophobic TRB CDR3s than did CXCR3-positive naive cells. Naive CXCR3-positive and CXCR3-negative cells shared TRBV-TRBJ usage; memory cells diverged.

Researchers sorted around 300,000 cells of each CD8+ T cell subset in triplicate. Naive CD8+ T lymphocytes were specified as CD45RO-CCR7+CD27+CD95-. 5' RACE with UMI labels generated the TRB cDNA libraries. TCRdb reprocessed the 5' RACE reads and stores each CDR3 protein as one record, lacking DNA. The ten top clones account for around 0.62%, within a sample of fewer than 90,000 distinct CDR3 sequences. The length of the CDR3 is 12 residues. The germline V gene has CDR1 SQVTM and CDR2 ANQGSEA. Sequences were obtained from naive CXCR3+ CD8+ T cells from blood. The subset was: CD45RO-CCR7+CD27+CD95- naive CD8+ T cells expressing CXCR3 (TNR3+). This chain connects TRBV29-1 to TRBJ1-2. The sequence was obtained from a human donor in good health. Some clones in this sample may be carry-over from other donors' samples. The CDR3 reads CSVEEQNYGYTF.